Listed here are 22 T cell receptor beta chains from one sample, sequenced in a study of naive and memory T cell subsets. Two oligonucleotides, mixed equimolar, formed the beta constant-region primer covering TRBC1 and TRBC2. Nested alpha and beta constant-region primers with the SP2 primer drove four PCR rounds on ligated cDNA. TCRdb analysed the UMI-ligation and nested PCR reads with MiXCR anew, one entry per CDR3 protein. The data show over 100,000 distinct CDR3 sequences, 35% to 40% seen once. Sample: central memory CD4+ T cells from blood. The receptors shown here come from a human donor in good health.

This chain joins TRBV12-3 or TRBV12-4 and TRBJ2-7; 7 nucleotides match TRBD2. V dropped 5 bases and J dropped 6; count of bases not matched to a gene: 10. This CDR3 region has 14 residues. The CDR3 DNA follows: TGTGCCAGCAGTCCGCTGGGGACTACAGGCGAGCAGTACTTC. Encoded protein: CASSPLGTTGEQYF.

The V call is TRBV28, the J call TRBJ2-3, with D possibly being TRBD2 (6 bases). CDR3 length: 16 amino acids. The V end lost 7 bases, the J end lost 3 bases, and 20 bases lay between the germline ends. The germline V gene has CDR1 MDHEN and CDR2 SYDVKM. The CDR3 sequence is CASTSLGLATTDTQYF. The CDR3 bases are TGTGCCAGCACCTCTCTGGGGCTAGCGACGACAGATACGCAGTATTTT.

The rearrangement joins TRBV28 to TRBJ1-2; D perhaps matches TRBD1 (5 bases). The V end was cut by 4 bases, the J end by 8 bases, with 17 bases between. Germline assignment: CDR1 MDHEN and CDR2 SYDVKM. The CDR3 has 14 residues. In DNA, the CDR3 is TGTGCCAGCAGTTGGGGCCTCCAGTCAGGAGGCTACACCTTC. It codes for CASSWGLQSGGYTF.

In its sample, this clonotype ranks as medium-sized. The rearrangement links TRBV28 to TRBJ2-4; D not certain. Looked up from germline, CDR1 is MDHEN and CDR2 is SYDVKM. The CDR3 spans 13 residues. V shed 9 bases and J shed 6 bases, with 15 bases lying between them. Here the CDR3 DNA reads TGTGCCAGTTCTGAGGTTTCCCCAAACATTCAGTACTTC. It encodes CASSEVSPNIQYF.

This sequence joins TRBV7-8 and TRBJ2-3, with 10 bases aligning to TRBD2. In germline, CDR1 is SGHVS, CDR2 FQNEAQ. V lost 6 bases and J lost 0; bases outside the gene matches: 3. This CDR3 has 15 amino acids. In DNA form, the CDR3 reads TGTGCCAGCAGGACTAGCGGGTACAGCACAGATACGCAGTATTTT. Translated: CASRTSGYSTDTQYF. Full variable domain (remainder filled in from reference TRBV7-8 and TRBJ2-3): GAGVSQSPRYKVAKRGQDVALRCDPISGHVSLFWYQQALGQGPEFLTYFQNEAQLDKSGLPSDRFFAERPEGSVSTLKIQRTQQEDSAVYLCASRTSGYSTDTQYFGPGTRLTVL.

Only a few counts were recorded for this clonotype. The chain combines TRBV20-1 with TRBJ1-1, with D tentatively TRBD1 (6 bases). This CDR3 region has 15 residues. CDR1 is DFQATT and CDR2 is SNEGSKA in the germline V gene (reference sequence). The V and J ends lost 1 base and 5 bases respectively, with 17 bases between them. The CDR3, as DNA: TGCAGTGCTAGAGGAGGAGGGGGACCTCGGACTGAAGCTTTCTTT. This codes for CSARGGGGPRTEAFF.

This clonotype was detected a few times. This rearrangement joins TRBV19 to TRBJ2-1; 14 nucleotides align to TRBD2. CDR1 is LNHDA, CDR2 SQIVND, per germline (reference sequence). V lost 9 bases, J lost 6 bases, and 16 bases stayed unmatched. The CDR3 covers 18 residues. CDR3 protein: CASAETGTSGRSANEQFF. CDR3 in DNA: TGTGCCAGCGCAGAGACAGGGACTAGCGGGAGATCCGCCAATGAGCAGTTCTTC.

The chain joins TRBV12-3 or TRBV12-4 to TRBJ2-1; D call uncertain. V gave up 7 bases and J gave up 6 bases, with 7 bases separating them. The CDR3 sequence is 11 residues long. The CDR3 protein is CASNGINEQFF. The CDR3 nucleotides are TGTGCCAGCAATGGGATCAATGAGCAGTTCTTC.

The chain links TRBV11-2 to TRBJ2-4; D is perhaps TRBD2 (5 bases). Trimming cost V 5 bases and J 8 bases, with 19 bases left between them. Germline CDR1 SGHAT, CDR2 FQNNGV. The CDR3 contains 15 residues. As DNA, the CDR3 is TGTGCCAGCAGCCGGCAAAAAGGAGGAATTGACATTCAGTACTTC. Protein: CASSRQKGGIDIQYF.

This clonotype occurred a few times. This CDR3 reads CASTGSARFGEQYF. DNA of the CDR3: TGTGCCAGCACCGGCAGCGCGCGCTTTGGGGAGCAGTACTTC. This chain uses TRBV18 with TRBJ2-7; D is uncertain. Trimming left V 8 bases short and J 7 bases short, with 21 bases between. The CDR3 is made up of 14 amino acids. The germline gives CDR1 KGHSH, CDR2 LQKENI.

The chain couples TRBV5-1 to TRBJ1-2; D perhaps matches TRBD1 (6 bases). In germline, CDR1 is SGHRS, CDR2 YFSETQ. The CDR3 contains 14 residues. The V and J ends lost 4 bases and 7 bases respectively, with 17 bases between them. The CDR3, as DNA: TGCGCCAGCAGCCGTGGGACAAACGGCGGTGGCTACACCTTC. This codes for CASSRGTNGGGYTF. The whole variable domain, filled in from reference TRBV5-1 and TRBJ1-2, reads KAGVTQTPRYLIKTRGQQVTLSCSPISGHRSVSWYQQTPGQGLQFLFEYFSETQRNKGNFPGRFSGRQFSNSRSEMNVSTLELGDSALYLCASSRGTNGGGYTFGSGTRLTVV.

This sequence joins TRBV28 and TRBJ2-4; tentative D call: TRBD1 (6 bases). The V end lost 5 bases, the J end lost 1 base, and 12 bases lay between the germline ends. The CDR3 is made up of 15 amino acids. From germline, CDR1 is MDHEN and CDR2 SYDVKM. CDR3 sequence (DNA): TGTGCCAGCAGTCTAATGGGACACGCCAAAAACATTCAGTACTTC. It yields the protein CASSLMGHAKNIQYF.

This clonotype was observed at least ten times. The chain carries TRBV6-5 and TRBJ2-3; 9 nucleotides match TRBD1. The CDR3 runs 15 residues. Per the germline V gene, CDR1 is MNHEY and CDR2 is SVGAGI. J lost 4 bases, V lost 5 bases, and 7 bases had no gene match. Here the CDR3 reads CASSTMTGGSDTQYF. CDR3 nucleotides: TGTGCCAGCAGTACCATGACAGGGGGTTCAGATACGCAGTATTTT.

This clonotype turned up a few times. The rearrangement uses TRBV24-1 and TRBJ2-1; D is perhaps TRBD2 (5 bases). The V and J ends lost 8 bases and 5 bases respectively, with 12 bases between them. The CDR3 sequence is 13 residues long. Germline assignment: CDR1 KGHDR and CDR2 SFDVKD. The CDR3 region is CATTGMGNNEQFF. CDR3 bases: TGTGCCACCACGGGGATGGGTAACAATGAGCAGTTCTTC.

The rearrangement links TRBV24-1 to TRBJ2-2, with D possibly matching TRBD1 (6 bases). The V and J ends lost 0 bases and 0 bases respectively, with 7 bases between them. Germline-derived CDR1 and CDR2 are KGHDR and SFDVKD. The CDR3 contains 16 residues. The chain's CDR3 is CATSDLGGSNTGELFF. The DNA for the CDR3 is TGTGCCACCAGTGATTTGGGGGGCTCGAACACCGGGGAGCTGTTTTTT.

This clonotype showed up just a few times. This chain joins TRBV6-1 and TRBJ1-1, with TRBD1 matching over 9 bases. The length of the CDR3 is 14 residues. V lost 2 bases, J lost 5 bases, and 3 bases stayed unmatched. Germline V gene lookup returns CDR1 MNHNS and CDR2 SASEGT. This chain's CDR3 is CASSEYRGRTEAFF. CDR3 bases: TGTGCCAGCAGTGAATACAGGGGGCGGACTGAAGCTTTCTTT.

This clonotype was observed at least ten times. This sequence joins TRBV6-2 or TRBV6-3 and TRBJ2-3, with D maybe TRBD2 (5 bases). CDR1 MNHEY and CDR2 SVGEGT come from the germline V gene. The CDR3 loop spans 16 amino acids. Trimming shortened V by 6 bases and J by 9 bases, and 25 bases separated the two germline ends. CDR3 sequence: CASSWRRTSKSGTQYF. DNA of the CDR3: TGTGCCAGCAGCTGGAGACGAACGTCCAAGTCGGGGACGCAGTATTTT.

This clonotype was seen only a few times. The chain employs TRBV30 and TRBJ2-1; no definite D call. This CDR3 region has 14 residues. Trimming took 2 bases from V and 8 from J, leaving 16 bases between them. Germline V gene data show CDR1 as GTSNPN and CDR2 as SVGIG (reference sequence). CDR3 protein: CAWSPPGLGDEQFF. Here the CDR3 DNA reads TGTGCCTGGAGTCCCCCCGGGTTGGGCGATGAGCAGTTCTTC.

The chain links TRBV27 to TRBJ1-1, with D perhaps TRBD1 (6 bases). The CDR3 runs to 16 residues. From germline, CDR1 is MNHEY and CDR2 SMNVEV (reference sequence). V lost 8 bases and J lost 4, with 23 bases in between. The CDR3 region is CASVRTDPLRGTEAFF. The DNA for the CDR3 is TGTGCCAGCGTCAGGACAGACCCCCTCCGAGGCACTGAAGCTTTCTTT.

This clonotype was seen only a few times. CDR3 sequence: CASRQDSYNSPLHF. The CDR3 DNA sequence: TGTGCCAGCAGACAGGACAGCTATAATTCACCCCTCCACTTT. J is TRBJ1-6 and V is TRBV27; perhaps TRBD1 as D (6 bases). Germline lookup yields CDR1 MNHEY and CDR2 SMNVEV (reference sequence). The V gene lost 6 bases and the J gene lost 3 bases, with 9 bases spanning the gap. The CDR3 totals 14 residues.

The gene calls are TRBV4-1 and TRBJ1-4, with D hard to call. The CDR3 runs 16 residues. V lost 5 bases and J lost 0, with 13 bases in between. Germline V gene lookup returns CDR1 MGHRA and CDR2 YSYEKL. The CDR3 region is CASSAGRAPTNEKLFF. The CDR3 nucleotides are TGCGCCAGCAGCGCAGGCCGGGCTCCAACTAATGAAAAACTGTTTTTT.

This rearrangement joins TRBV20-1 to TRBJ1-1, with 10 bases matching TRBD1. The V and J ends lost 6 bases and 10 bases, in that order; junction bases with no gene match: 17. This CDR3 is built from 15 residues. Germline assignment: CDR1 DFQATT and CDR2 SNEGSKA (reference sequence). The CDR3 DNA follows: TGCAGTGCCATAAACACGAACCGGGACAGGGGAATAGCTTTCTTT. Its protein is CSAINTNRDRGIAFF.